Below are 2 T cell receptor beta chains sequenced from a single sample in a study of beta chain features in type 1 diabetes. Study results and limitations: Shorter TCRB CDR3s, moderately but significantly so, were found in Type 1 diabetes patients in all four CD4+ subsets.

The antigens for these receptors are not known. cDNA synthesis used the whole RNA isolate, giving expressed TCRB sequences. The table came from immunoSEQ multiplex PCR; TCRdb's copy has only in-frame clones and leaves some out. The sample lists 150,000 to 180,000 clones, approximately 10% occurring once. The sample consisted of central memory CD4+ T cells from blood. The receptors derive from a man aged 30 to 39 with type 1 diabetes.

The rearrangement links TRBV18 to TRBJ1-5; D not certain. The CDR3 length is 17 residues. Germline-derived CDR1 and CDR2 are KGHSH and LQKENI. Trimming removed 6 bases from V and 0 bases from J, with 18 bases in between. This CDR3 is CASSPAGRESSNQPQHF. CDR3 nucleotide sequence: TGTGCCAGCTCGCCCGCTGGGCGGGAATCTAGCAATCAGCCCCAGCATTTT.

The chain recombines TRBV29-1 with TRBJ1-2, with 9 bases lining up with TRBD1. Per the germline V gene, CDR1 is SQVTM and CDR2 is ANQGSEA. Losses at the gene ends were 3 bases for V and 6 bases for J; bases not matched to a gene: 8. The CDR3 totals 14 residues. Here the CDR3 reads CSVDRGDRANGYTF. CDR3 bases: TGCAGCGTTGATAGGGGGGACAGGGCCAATGGCTACACCTTC.